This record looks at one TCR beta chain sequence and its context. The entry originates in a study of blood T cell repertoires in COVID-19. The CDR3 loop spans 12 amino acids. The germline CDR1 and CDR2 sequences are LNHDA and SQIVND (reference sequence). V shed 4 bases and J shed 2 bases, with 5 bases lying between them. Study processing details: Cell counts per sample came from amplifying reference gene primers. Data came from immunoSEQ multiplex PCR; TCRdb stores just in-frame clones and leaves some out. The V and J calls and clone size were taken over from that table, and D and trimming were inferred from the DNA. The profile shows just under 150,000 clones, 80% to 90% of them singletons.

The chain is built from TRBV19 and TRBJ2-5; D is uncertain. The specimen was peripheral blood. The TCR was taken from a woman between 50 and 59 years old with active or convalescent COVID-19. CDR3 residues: CASSTRQETQYF. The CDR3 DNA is TGTGCCAGTAGTACTAGACAAGAGACCCAGTACTTC.